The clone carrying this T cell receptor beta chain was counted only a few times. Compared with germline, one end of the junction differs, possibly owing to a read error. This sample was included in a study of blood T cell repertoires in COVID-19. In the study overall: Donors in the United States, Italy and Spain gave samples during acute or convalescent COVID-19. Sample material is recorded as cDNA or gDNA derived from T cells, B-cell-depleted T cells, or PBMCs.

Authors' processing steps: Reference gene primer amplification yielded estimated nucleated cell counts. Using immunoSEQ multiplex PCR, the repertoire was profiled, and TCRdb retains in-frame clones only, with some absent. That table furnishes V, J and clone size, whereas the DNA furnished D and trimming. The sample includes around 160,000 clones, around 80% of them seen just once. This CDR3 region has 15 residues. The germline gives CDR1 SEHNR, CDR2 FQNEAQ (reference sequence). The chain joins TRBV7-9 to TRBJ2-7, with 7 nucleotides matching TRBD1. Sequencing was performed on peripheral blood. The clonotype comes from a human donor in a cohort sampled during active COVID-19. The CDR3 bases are TGTGCCAGCAGCCTAGCTAGTGGGACAGCTAGCGAGCAGTACTTC. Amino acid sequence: CASSLASGTASEQYF.